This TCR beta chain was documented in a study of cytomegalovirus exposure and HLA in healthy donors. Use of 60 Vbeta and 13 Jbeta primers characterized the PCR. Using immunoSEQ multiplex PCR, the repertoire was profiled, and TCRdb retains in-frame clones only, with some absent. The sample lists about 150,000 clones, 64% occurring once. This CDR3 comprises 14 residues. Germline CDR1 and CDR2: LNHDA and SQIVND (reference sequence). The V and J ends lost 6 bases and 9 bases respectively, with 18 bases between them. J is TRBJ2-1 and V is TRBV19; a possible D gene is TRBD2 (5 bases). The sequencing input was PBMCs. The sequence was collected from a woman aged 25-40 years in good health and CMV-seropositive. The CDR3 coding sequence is TGTGCCAGTAGGGACTTTAAAGGGTCGGGTGAGCAGTTCTTC. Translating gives CASRDFKGSGEQFF.